The 8 T cell receptor beta chains below come from one sample, sequenced in a study of T cell repertoires in cytomegalovirus infection. TCRdb processed the reads anew with MiXCR; each CDR3 protein has one entry. The table lists 680,000 or so distinct CDR3 sequences, about 40% of them singletons. Sequences were obtained from PBMCs. Source of these receptors: a human donor in good health (CMV status not recorded). Some clones in this sample may be carry-over from other donors' samples.

CDR3 sequence reads: CAWSPTGTRGYTF. The CDR3 coding sequence is TGTGCCTGGAGTCCGACAGGGACGAGAGGCTACACCTTC. V gene TRBV30 combines with J gene TRBJ1-2; 7 bases agree with TRBD1. J lost 8 bases, V lost 2 bases, and 8 bases had no gene match. Germline lookup yields CDR1 GTSNPN and CDR2 SVGIG (reference sequence). This CDR3 has 13 residues.

This clonotype occurred a few times. The rearrangement joins TRBV7-8 to TRBJ1-4; 8 bases map to TRBD1. Germline V lookup: CDR1 SGHVS, CDR2 FQNEAQ. Losses at the gene ends were 4 bases for V and 5 bases for J; bases not matched to a gene: 6. CDR3 length: 15 amino acids. This CDR3 reads CASSSDRGQNEKLFF. In nucleotides, the CDR3 is TGTGCCAGCAGCTCCGACAGGGGCCAAAATGAAAAACTGTTTTTT. Complete variable domain (other parts from reference TRBV7-8 and TRBJ1-4): GAGVSQSPRYKVAKRGQDVALRCDPISGHVSLFWYQQALGQGPEFLTYFQNEAQLDKSGLPSDRFFAERPEGSVSTLKIQRTQQEDSAVYLCASSSDRGQNEKLFFGSGTQLSVL.

This clonotype was recorded a few times. The V call is TRBV5-4, the J call TRBJ2-3, with 13 nucleotides matching TRBD2. Trimming at V came to 4 bases and at J to 0 bases, leaving 5 bases not matched to a gene. The CDR3 extends over 17 amino acids. Germline V gene sequence: CDR1 SGHNT, CDR2 YYREEE (reference sequence). In DNA, the CDR3 is TGTGCCAGCAGCCGGACTAGCGGGGGCCATAGCACAGATACGCAGTATTTT. Translation: CASSRTSGGHSTDTQYF.

This clonotype occurred a few times. This chain links TRBV28 with TRBJ2-7, with D maybe TRBD2 (7 bases). Per germline, CDR1 MDHEN and CDR2 SYDVKM. The CDR3 runs to 15 residues. V was pared by 5 bases and J by 2 bases, with 16 bases between. The CDR3 spells CASSQQRGGPYEQYF. CDR3 nucleotides: TGTGCCAGCAGTCAGCAGAGGGGGGGGCCCTACGAGCAGTACTTC.

The CDR3 DNA follows: TGTGCCAGCAGCTGGGGGCGAGCGGGAGAGACCCAGTTCTTC. Its translation: CASSWGRAGETQFF. The chain is built from TRBV7-2 and TRBJ2-1; 8 nucleotides match TRBD2. The CDR3 is 14 residues long. The V gene's germline CDR1 is SGHTA and CDR2 FQGNSA. J lost 13 bases, V lost 4 bases, and 12 bases had no gene match.

This clonotype was detected only a few times. This chain uses TRBV7-8 with TRBJ1-5, with D perhaps matching TRBD1 (5 bases). V was cut by 4 bases and J by 0 bases, with 10 bases left in between. This CDR3 is 15 amino acids long. Germline values: CDR1 SGHVS, CDR2 FQNEAQ. The CDR3 spells CASSSDKHSNQPQHF. The CDR3, as DNA: TGTGCCAGCAGCTCGGACAAGCATAGCAATCAGCCCCAGCATTTT.

The V gene is TRBV7-6, the J gene TRBJ1-1, with 9 bases matching TRBD1. V dropped 0 bases and J dropped 7; count of bases not matched to a gene: 3. There are 14 residues in the CDR3. The germline gives CDR1 SGHVS, CDR2 FNYEAQ. The CDR3 DNA reads TGTGCCAGCAGCTTAGCACAGGGGGCGAGTGAAGCTTTCTTT. Amino acids: CASSLAQGASEAFF.

The chain joins TRBV12-3 or TRBV12-4 to TRBJ1-2, with 7 bases lining up with TRBD1. V shed 6 bases and J 11 bases; nucleotides not matched to a gene: 18. The CDR3 has 15 amino acids. The CDR3 DNA reads TGTGCCAGCAGCCCCCGGACAGGCGGCTATGGGGGGTACACCTTC. Protein sequence: CASSPRTGGYGGYTF.